These 4 T cell receptor beta chains were sequenced from one sample in a study of cytomegalovirus exposure and HLA in healthy donors (dated by TCRdb to the late 2010s). Libraries came from the immunoSEQ multiplex PCR assay. A mixture of 60 forward primers for TCR Vbeta segments and 13 reverse primers for TCR Jbeta segments was used in the multiplex PCR. TCRdb's version of the immuneACCESS table is confined to in-frame rearrangements and falls short of the full clone set. An unresolved V gene accounts for under half of the shortfall where checked; the remainder is of unknown origin. This sample lists some 180,000 clones; about 81% were detected once. About 1.5% of the sample rests with the top ten. The sequencing input was PBMCs. These TCRs come from a man aged 40-49 years in good health and CMV-seronegative.

This chain links TRBV5-1 with TRBJ1-2; TRBD1 might be the D (5 bases). The CDR3 spans 14 residues. Germline lookup yields CDR1 SGHRS and CDR2 YFSETQ. Deletions cut 1 base from V and 5 bases from J, with 12 bases between. The CDR3 loop reads CASSLSEQVYGYTF. CDR3 in DNA: TGCGCCAGCAGCTTGTCGGAACAGGTGTATGGCTACACCTTC.

This chain joins TRBV27 and TRBJ1-1; maybe TRBD1 (5 bases). The V gene's germline CDR1 is MNHEY and CDR2 SMNVEV (reference sequence). V was clipped by 5 bases and J by 5 bases, with 18 bases between them. The CDR3 runs 15 residues. This chain's CDR3 is CASSLSQGAGTEAFF. The DNA for the CDR3 is TGTGCCAGCAGTCTCAGCCAGGGTGCGGGGACTGAAGCTTTCTTT.

This clone was observed a handful of times. This sequence joins TRBV29-1 and TRBJ2-5, with 8 bases that match TRBD1. Per germline, CDR1 SQVTM and CDR2 ANQGSEA. Trimming took 1 base from V and 6 from J; bases not matched to a gene: 7. The CDR3 is made up of 14 amino acids. CDR3: CSVEGQGARKTQYF. The DNA for the CDR3 is TGCAGCGTTGAAGGGCAGGGGGCGCGAAAGACCCAGTACTTC.

The rearrangement uses TRBV27 and TRBJ2-7, with a possible D match to TRBD1 (6 bases). The CDR3 covers 14 residues. Trimming removed 5 bases at V and 6 bases at J, with 17 bases between. The V gene's germline CDR1 is MNHEY and CDR2 SMNVEV (reference sequence). CDR3 loop: CASSPSSGTSEQYF. The CDR3, as DNA: TGTGCCAGCAGTCCGAGCTCCGGGACATCCGAGCAGTACTTC.